One sample yielded the 10 T cell receptor beta chains listed below, sequenced in a study of T cells in Graves' hyperthyroidism and ophthalmopathy. Regions amplified from RNA transcripts were the TCR beta CDR3 regions. First-round RT-PCR targeting the TCR CDR3 was performed with the HTBI primer set. One entry per CDR3 protein results from TCRdb running MiXCR on the multiplex PCR reads. The repertoire includes about 560,000 distinct CDR3 sequences, 14% of them detected once, and around 14% sits in the top ten. The sequencing input was blood. The receptors derive from a woman in her thirties or forties with Graves' hyperthyroidism.

The chain is built from TRBV6-1 and TRBJ2-7; 7 nucleotides agree with TRBD2. The CDR3 is made up of 15 amino acids. The V gene's germline CDR1 is MNHNS and CDR2 SASEGT. J was trimmed by 3 bases and V by 5 bases; bases with no gene match: 10. Here the CDR3 reads CASSKYLAAGYEQYF. CDR3 bases: TGTGCCAGCAGTAAATACCTAGCGGCCGGCTACGAGCAGTACTTC.

This clonotype was detected many times. The chain links TRBV20-1 to TRBJ2-7; TRBD1 might be the D (5 bases). The CDR3 contains 13 residues. In germline, CDR1 is DFQATT, CDR2 SNEGSKA (reference sequence). V gave up 3 bases and J gave up 5 bases, with 14 bases separating them. For the CDR3, the DNA is TGCAGTGCTAGCTCCAGGGAAAACCACGAGCAGTACTTC. Its translation: CSASSRENHEQYF.

This clonotype was observed many times. The rearrangement uses TRBV11-1 and TRBJ2-2, with 11 nucleotides matching TRBD2. Germline trimming cut 4 bases from V and 0 bases from J; bases unmatched to any gene: 7. Germline V CDR1 and CDR2: SGHAT, FQDESV (reference sequence). The CDR3 is made up of 18 amino acids. The DNA of the CDR3 is TGTGCCAGCAGCTCTCCGGGACTAGCGGAAACGAACACCGGGGAGCTGTTTTTT. This translates into CASSSPGLAETNTGELFF.

This clonotype was recorded at least ten times. The chain joins TRBV11-2 to TRBJ2-2, with TRBD2 as a possible D gene (6 bases). V lost 4 bases and J lost 5, with 17 bases in between. The CDR3 is 16 amino acids. Germline CDR1 reads SGHAT; CDR2 reads FQNNGV. The CDR3 protein is CASSSGLLLETGELFF. CDR3 DNA: TGTGCCAGCAGCTCGGGACTTCTTTTGGAGACCGGGGAGCTGTTTTTT. Looking up the rest from reference TRBV11-2 and TRBJ2-2 gives the full variable domain: EAGVAQSPRYKIIEKRQSVAFWCNPISGHATLYWYQQILGQGPKLLIQFQNNGVVDDSQLPKDRFSAERLKGVDSTLKIQPAKLEDSAVYLCASSSGLLLETGELFFGEGSRLTVL.

This clonotype was counted ten times or more. The V gene is TRBV11-2, the J gene TRBJ1-2, with D maybe TRBD1 (6 bases). Trimming took off 3 bases at V and 4 bases at J, with 12 bases between the two ends. The CDR3 extends over 14 amino acids. Germline values: CDR1 SGHAT, CDR2 FQNNGV. The DNA for the CDR3 is TGTGCCAGCAGCTTGGGACAAGACTTCTATGGCTACACCTTC. It is translated as CASSLGQDFYGYTF.

This clonotype has more than one count but fewer than ten. The chain links TRBV19 to TRBJ2-7; 9 bases fit TRBD2. J gave up 4 bases and V 3 bases, and 10 bases lay outside the gene matches. This CDR3 is 16 amino acids long. Germline V CDR1 and CDR2: LNHDA, SQIVND (reference sequence). CDR3 bases: TGTGCCAGTAGTATCCGACTAGCGGCCCAGGGATACGAGCAGTACTTC. Translated, it gives CASSIRLAAQGYEQYF. The complete variable domain, with remaining parts taken from reference TRBV19 and TRBJ2-7, reads DGGITQSPKYLFRKEGQNVTLSCEQNLNHDAMYWYRQDPGQGLRLIYYSQIVNDFQKGDIAEGYSVSREKKESFPLTVTSAQKNPTAFYLCASSIRLAAQGYEQYFGPGTRLTVT.

V and J are TRBV3-1 and TRBJ1-5, with D perhaps matching TRBD1 (6 bases). Deletions cut 0 bases from V and 6 bases from J, with 12 bases between. Germline CDR1 and CDR2: LGHDT and YNNKEL (reference sequence). The CDR3 extends over 15 amino acids. CDR3 loop: CASSQDGGGRQPQHF. DNA for the CDR3: TGTGCCAGCAGCCAAGATGGGGGGGGGCGTCAGCCCCAGCATTTT.

The table lists this clonotype with a few counts. Possible read error: a much larger clone is one base away. The chain couples TRBV4-2 to TRBJ2-7, with D perhaps TRBD1 (5 bases). V shed 5 bases and J shed 0 bases, with 11 bases lying between them. This CDR3 is built from 14 residues. Germline assignment: CDR1 LGHNA and CDR2 YNFKEQ. CDR3: CASSTTTASYEQYF. The CDR3, as DNA: TGTGCCAGCAGCACCACGACAGCCTCCTACGAGCAGTACTTC.

This clonotype was recorded many times. V usage is TRBV6-2 or TRBV6-3 and J usage is TRBJ2-3; 10 bases are a match to TRBD2. The CDR3 is 15 residues long. Germline CDR1 and CDR2: MNHEY and SVGEGT. V lost 6 bases, J lost 0 bases, and 3 bases stayed unmatched. The CDR3 nucleotides read TGTGCCAGCAGGGCTAGCGGGGGAAGCACAGATACGCAGTATTTT. As protein: CASRASGGSTDTQYF.

There are a few counts of this clonotype. V and J are TRBV29-1 and TRBJ2-1; D is unclear. Trimming took 3 bases from V and 0 from J, leaving 6 bases between them. The V gene's germline CDR1 is SQVTM and CDR2 ANQGSEA. CDR3 length equals 13 residues. The CDR3 reads CSVDRTSYNEQFF. CDR3 nucleotides: TGCAGCGTTGACAGGACCTCCTACAATGAGCAGTTCTTC.